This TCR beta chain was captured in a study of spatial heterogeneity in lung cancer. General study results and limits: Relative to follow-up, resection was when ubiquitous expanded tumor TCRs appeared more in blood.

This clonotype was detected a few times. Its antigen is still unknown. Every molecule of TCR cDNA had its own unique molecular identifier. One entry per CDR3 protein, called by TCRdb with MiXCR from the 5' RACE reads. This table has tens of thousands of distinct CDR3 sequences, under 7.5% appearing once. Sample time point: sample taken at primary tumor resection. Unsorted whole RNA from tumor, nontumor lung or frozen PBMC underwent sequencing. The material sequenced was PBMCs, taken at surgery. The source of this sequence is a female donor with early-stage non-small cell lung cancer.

The CDR3: CASSFSTGELFF. CDR3 nucleotide sequence: TGTGCCAGCAGTTTTTCCACCGGGGAGCTGTTTTTT. V is TRBV6-6 and J is TRBJ2-2; no reliable D call. Germline values: CDR1 MNHNY, CDR2 SVGAGI (reference sequence). The CDR3 extends over 12 amino acids. The germline V and J ends were trimmed by 4 bases and 4 bases, with 4 bases remaining between them.